This T cell receptor beta chain was sequenced for a study of PD-1 blockade in classical Hodgkin lymphoma. Time point noted: cycle 4 day 1 (C4D1), after more than five weeks of nivolumab. Every one of the patients relapsed after autologous stem cell transplantation (brentuximab vedotin exposure was variable). Profiled with immunoSEQ multiplex PCR; TCRdb holds only in-frame clones, not every one. The profile shows 57,000 or so clones, roughly 87% of them singletons. This CDR3 has 14 amino acids. The germline V gene encodes CDR1 LNHDA and CDR2 SQIVND (reference sequence). V trimming: 3 bases; J trimming: 10 bases; junction bases outside the gene matches: 9.

This clonotype was sampled from a human donor with classical Hodgkin lymphoma. This rearrangement joins TRBV19 to TRBJ2-1; TRBD1 matches 7 bases. Source: peripheral blood mononuclear cells (PBMCs), taken before the fourth cycle of nivolumab. The CDR3 is CASSIAPGTDEQFF. For the CDR3, the DNA is TGTGCCAGTAGTATCGCCCCTGGGACAGACGAGCAGTTCTTC. The full variable domain, rest sourced from reference TRBV19 and TRBJ2-1, is DGGITQSPKYLFRKEGQNVTLSCEQNLNHDAMYWYRQDPGQGLRLIYYSQIVNDFQKGDIAEGYSVSREKKESFPLTVTSAQKNPTAFYLCASSIAPGTDEQFFGPGTRLTVL.